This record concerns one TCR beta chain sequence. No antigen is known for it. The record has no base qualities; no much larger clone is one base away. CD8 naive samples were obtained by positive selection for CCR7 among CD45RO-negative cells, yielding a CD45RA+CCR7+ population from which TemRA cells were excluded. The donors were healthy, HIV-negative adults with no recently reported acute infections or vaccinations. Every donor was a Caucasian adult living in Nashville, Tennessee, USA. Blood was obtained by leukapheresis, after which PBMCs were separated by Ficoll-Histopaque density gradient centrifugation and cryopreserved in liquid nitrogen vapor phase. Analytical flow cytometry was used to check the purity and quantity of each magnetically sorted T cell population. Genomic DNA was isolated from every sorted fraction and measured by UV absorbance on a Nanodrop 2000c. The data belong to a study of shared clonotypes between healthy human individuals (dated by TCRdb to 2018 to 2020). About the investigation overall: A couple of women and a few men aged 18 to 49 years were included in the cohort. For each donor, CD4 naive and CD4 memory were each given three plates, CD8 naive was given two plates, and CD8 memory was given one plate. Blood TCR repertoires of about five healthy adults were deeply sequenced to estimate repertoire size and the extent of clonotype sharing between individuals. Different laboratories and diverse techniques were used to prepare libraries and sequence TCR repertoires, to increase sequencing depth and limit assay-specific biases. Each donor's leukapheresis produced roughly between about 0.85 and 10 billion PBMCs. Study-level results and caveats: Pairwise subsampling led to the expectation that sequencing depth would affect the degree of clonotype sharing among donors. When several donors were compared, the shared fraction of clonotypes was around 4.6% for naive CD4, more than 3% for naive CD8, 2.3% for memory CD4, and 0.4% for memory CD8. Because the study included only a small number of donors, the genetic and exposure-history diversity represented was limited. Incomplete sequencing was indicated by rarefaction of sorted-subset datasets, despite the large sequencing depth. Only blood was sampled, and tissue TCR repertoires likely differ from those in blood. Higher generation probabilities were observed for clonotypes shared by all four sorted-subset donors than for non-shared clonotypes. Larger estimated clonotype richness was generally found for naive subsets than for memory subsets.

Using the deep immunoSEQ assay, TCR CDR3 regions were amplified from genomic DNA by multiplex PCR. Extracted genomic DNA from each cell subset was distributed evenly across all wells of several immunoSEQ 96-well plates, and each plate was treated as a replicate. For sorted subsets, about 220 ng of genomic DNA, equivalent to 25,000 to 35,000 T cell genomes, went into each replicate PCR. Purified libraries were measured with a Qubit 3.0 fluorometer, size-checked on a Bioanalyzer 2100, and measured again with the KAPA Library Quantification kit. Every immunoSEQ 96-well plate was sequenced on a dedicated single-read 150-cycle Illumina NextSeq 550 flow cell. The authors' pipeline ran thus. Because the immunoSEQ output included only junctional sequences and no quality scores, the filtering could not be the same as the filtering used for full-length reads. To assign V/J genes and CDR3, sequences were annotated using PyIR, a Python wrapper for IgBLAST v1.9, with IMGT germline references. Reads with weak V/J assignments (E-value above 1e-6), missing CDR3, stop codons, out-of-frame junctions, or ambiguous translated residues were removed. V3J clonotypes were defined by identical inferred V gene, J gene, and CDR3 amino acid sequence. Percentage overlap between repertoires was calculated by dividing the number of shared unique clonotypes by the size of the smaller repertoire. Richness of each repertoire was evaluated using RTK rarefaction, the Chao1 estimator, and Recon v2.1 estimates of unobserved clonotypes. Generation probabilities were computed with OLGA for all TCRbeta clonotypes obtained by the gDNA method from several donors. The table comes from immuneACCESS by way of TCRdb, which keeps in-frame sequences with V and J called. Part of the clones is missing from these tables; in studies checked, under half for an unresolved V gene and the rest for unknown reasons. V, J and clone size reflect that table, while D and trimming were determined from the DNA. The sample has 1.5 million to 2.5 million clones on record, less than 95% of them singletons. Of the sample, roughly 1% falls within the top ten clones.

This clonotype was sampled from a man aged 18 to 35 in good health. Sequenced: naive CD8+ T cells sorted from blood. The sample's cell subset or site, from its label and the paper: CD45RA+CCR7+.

The base sequence is TGTGCCAGCGCGACGACAGGGGTTAGCGGGGAGCTGTTTTTT. This encodes CASATTGVSGELFF. This sequence uses TRBV6-5 and TRBJ2-2; 8 bases in between match TRBD1. The CDR1 and CDR2 encoded by the germline V gene are MNHEY and SVGAGI. Unmatched junction bases come to 9, with V trimmed by 8 bases and J by 7 bases. Counted from cysteine to phenylalanine, this CDR3 has 14 amino acids. The read is trimmed to its CDR3 DNA, 42 bases read in frame from base 1.